One and the same sample provided the 32 T cell receptor beta chains below, sequenced in a study of cytomegalovirus exposure and HLA in healthy donors. 13 Jbeta primers and 60 Vbeta primers were used for the PCR. Generated by immunoSEQ multiplex PCR, the TCRdb table keeps only in-frame clones and is missing some. The table has 100,000 to 150,000 clones, 15% to 20% seen once. The sample was PBMCs. Every receptor here comes from a female donor in good health and CMV-seropositive.

The rearrangement joins TRBV11-3 to TRBJ2-2; TRBD2 matches at 8 bases. Unmatched junction bases numbered 7, after V lost 6 bases and J lost 4 bases. The CDR3 runs 15 residues. Looked up from germline, CDR1 is SGHNT and CDR2 is YENEEA. This chain's CDR3 is CASSYYREGTGELFF. CDR3 DNA sequence: TGTGCCAGCAGTTACTACCGGGAGGGCACCGGGGAGCTGTTTTTT. The variable domain in full, completed from reference TRBV11-3 and TRBJ2-2, reads EAGVVQSPRYKIIEKKQPVAFWCNPISGHNTLYWYLQNLGQGPELLIRYENEEAVDDSQLPKDRFSAERLKGVDSTLKIQPAELGDSAVYLCASSYYREGTGELFFGEGSRLTVL.

V gene TRBV9 combines with J gene TRBJ2-7, with TRBD2 as a possible D gene (6 bases). Germline loops: CDR1 SGDLS, CDR2 YYNGEE. The germline V and J ends were trimmed by 0 bases and 4 bases, with 14 bases remaining between them. The length of the CDR3 is 15 residues. The DNA of the CDR3 is TGTGCCAGCAGCGTAGCGGAGGGGTGGGGATACGAGCAGTACTTC. Translated: CASSVAEGWGYEQYF. Supplemented by reference TRBV9 and TRBJ2-7, the full variable domain reads DSGVTQTPKHLITATGQRVTLRCSPRSGDLSVYWYQQSLDQGLQFLIQYYNGEERAKGNILERFSAQQFPDLHSELNLSSLELGDSALYFCASSVAEGWGYEQYFGPGTRLTVT.

The rearrangement joins TRBV27 to TRBJ2-5, with 12 bases that match TRBD2. The CDR3 extends over 16 amino acids. V lost 5 bases and J lost 4; bases outside the gene matches: 8. Germline-derived CDR1 and CDR2 are MNHEY and SMNVEV (reference sequence). CDR3 bases: TGTGCCAGCAGTCCACCGACTAGCGGGAGATCAGAGACCCAGTACTTC. It encodes CASSPPTSGRSETQYF.

The chain employs TRBV19 and TRBJ1-2; tentative D call: TRBD1 (6 bases). V was pared by 5 bases and J by 3 bases, with 22 bases between. The V gene's germline CDR1 is LNHDA and CDR2 SQIVND (reference sequence). This CDR3 contains 17 residues. Written as DNA, the CDR3 is TGTGCCAGTAGTCGACAAGGTCCTGGGGGCGCGGACTATGGCTACACCTTC. This gives the protein CASSRQGPGGADYGYTF.

This clone was counted between two and nine times. The J gene is TRBJ1-1, the V gene TRBV6-5, with a tentative D call TRBD1 (5 bases). The CDR3 runs to 15 residues. Germline V gene data show CDR1 as MNHEY and CDR2 as SVGAGI. V lost 0 bases and J lost 0, with 8 bases in between. The CDR3 nucleotides read TGTGCCAGCAGTTACTCCAGGGACTTGAACACTGAAGCTTTCTTT. Translation gives CASSYSRDLNTEAFF.

The V gene is TRBV6-1, the J gene TRBJ1-5; D not resolved. Germline V lookup: CDR1 MNHNS, CDR2 SASEGT. V was shortened by 3 bases and J by 5 bases, with 17 bases between the two germline ends. This CDR3 is built from 16 residues. CDR3 protein: CASSEEWRVGDQPQHF. In nucleotides, the CDR3 is TGTGCCAGCAGTGAGGAGTGGAGGGTTGGCGATCAGCCCCAGCATTTT.

This clone was observed a few times. The chain uses TRBV7-9 and TRBJ1-6; 8 bases are shared with TRBD1. The CDR3 contains 14 residues. V trimming: 5 bases; J trimming: 7 bases; junction bases outside the gene matches: 4. Germline loops: CDR1 SEHNR, CDR2 FQNEAQ (reference sequence). The CDR3 region is CASSPGGWNSPLHF. The CDR3 DNA is TGTGCCAGCAGCCCAGGGGGCTGGAATTCACCCCTCCACTTT.

V gene TRBV7-9 combines with J gene TRBJ2-7; 7 nucleotides agree with TRBD2. Germline assignment: CDR1 SEHNR and CDR2 FQNEAQ (reference sequence). With 1 base clipped from V and 4 bases from J, the junction kept 4 bases outside the gene matches. This CDR3 comprises 14 residues. CDR3 nucleotides: TGTGCCAGCAGCTTAGATCCCGGGGGGTACGAGCAGTACTTC. Translating gives CASSLDPGGYEQYF.

The chain links TRBV6-5 to TRBJ2-1; 8 nucleotides match TRBD2. CDR1 MNHEY and CDR2 SVGAGI come from the germline V gene. The CDR3 has 15 amino acids. Losses at the gene ends were 6 bases for V and 6 bases for J; bases not matched to a gene: 10. This CDR3 is CASRLQAGVINEQFF. CDR3 coding DNA: TGTGCCAGCAGACTACAAGCGGGAGTAATCAATGAGCAGTTCTTC.

This rearrangement joins TRBV7-2 to TRBJ1-2, with 9 bases identical to TRBD1. V was pared by 4 bases and J by 3 bases, with 3 bases of the junction left unmatched. From germline, CDR1 is SGHTA and CDR2 FQGNSA. The CDR3 has 14 residues. The CDR3 DNA sequence: TGTGCCAGCAGCTGGGACAGGGTTTACTATGGCTACACCTTC. Translated, it gives CASSWDRVYYGYTF.

The V call is TRBV18, the J call TRBJ2-1; 9 nucleotides align to TRBD1. Unmatched junction bases numbered 1, after V lost 1 base and J lost 3 bases. This CDR3 contains 15 residues. Germline CDR1 is KGHSH and CDR2 is LQKENI. CDR3 nucleotides: TGTGCCAGCTCACCACTGGGACAGGGCTACAATGAGCAGTTCTTC. It codes for CASSPLGQGYNEQFF.

The sample holds a few counts of this clone. The chain links TRBV19 to TRBJ1-4, with a possible D match to TRBD1 (6 bases). CDR1 LNHDA and CDR2 SQIVND come from the germline V gene (reference sequence). Between the trimmed V and J ends, which lost 1 base and 5 bases, there was a span of 11 bases. The CDR3 consists of 15 residues. The CDR3 protein is CASSIVQGWNEKLFF. The CDR3 bases are TGTGCCAGTAGTATAGTACAGGGCTGGAATGAAAAACTGTTTTTT.

This chain uses TRBV5-1 with TRBJ2-4, with 7 bases lining up with TRBD2. The germline CDR1 and CDR2 sequences are SGHRS and YFSETQ. The CDR3 spans 17 residues. The V gene end was trimmed by 4 bases and the J gene end by 2 bases; junction bases not matched to a gene: 12. The CDR3 sequence is CASSVWWRGSPKNIQYF. Here the CDR3 DNA reads TGCGCCAGCAGCGTATGGTGGCGGGGGAGTCCCAAAAACATTCAGTACTTC.

The chain couples TRBV5-1 to TRBJ2-7; a possible D gene is TRBD1 (5 bases). The CDR3 consists of 13 residues. Germline CDR1 SGHRS, CDR2 YFSETQ. V lost 9 bases and J 5 bases, leaving 18 bases between the germline ends. In DNA form, the CDR3 reads TGCGCCACCCGGCCAGGGATTGGCCACGAGCAGTACTTC. This translates into CATRPGIGHEQYF.

The chain uses TRBV28 and TRBJ2-1; D is perhaps TRBD1 (5 bases). The germline V gene has CDR1 MDHEN and CDR2 SYDVKM. The CDR3 is made up of 15 amino acids. V was clipped by 3 bases and J by 4 bases, with 13 bases between them. CDR3 sequence (DNA): TGTGCCAGCAGTTTGCCCGCCAGGGTGTACAATGAGCAGTTCTTC. Translated, it gives CASSLPARVYNEQFF.

This clone was seen a handful of times. This chain uses TRBV7-9 with TRBJ1-5; 7 bases are a match to TRBD1. Per the germline V gene, CDR1 is SEHNR and CDR2 is FQNEAQ (reference sequence). This CDR3 spans 17 amino acids. The V and J ends lost 1 base and 0 bases, in that order; junction bases with no gene match: 6. CDR3 region: CASSLVGDSHSNQPQHF. The DNA for the CDR3 is TGTGCCAGCAGCTTAGTGGGGGACAGCCATAGCAATCAGCCCCAGCATTTT.

The CDR3 protein is CASSLAEVGSGYTF. CDR3 DNA: TGCGCCAGCAGCTTGGCCGAGGTGGGGAGCGGCTACACCTTC. The V gene is TRBV5-1, the J gene TRBJ1-2; D is uncertain. Deletions cut 0 bases from V and 8 bases from J, with 14 bases between. The length of the CDR3 is 14 residues. Per germline, CDR1 SGHRS and CDR2 YFSETQ.

The chain has TRBV29-1 and TRBJ2-2, with D possibly TRBD2 on 6 matching bases. Trimming removed 6 bases at V and 2 bases at J, with 19 bases between. CDR3 size: 16 residues. Germline values: CDR1 SQVTM, CDR2 ANQGSEA. The CDR3 is CSVPGPGTLNTGELFF. CDR3 coding DNA: TGCAGCGTCCCGGGACCCGGGACTTTAAACACCGGGGAGCTGTTTTTT.

The count of this clone is one. At one of its ends the junction is not consistent with the germline gene, which may arise from a read error. The genes are TRBV7-7 and TRBJ2-5, with TRBD2 as a possible D gene (6 bases). The germline CDR1 and CDR2 sequences are SSHAT and FNYEAQ (reference sequence). The CDR3 has 14 amino acids. In nucleotides, the CDR3 is TGTGCTAGCAGCTCGACTAGTATGGAAGAGACCCAGTACTTC. This gives the protein CASSSTSMEETQYF.

This chain connects TRBV19 to TRBJ2-5; D might be TRBD1 (7 bases). V shed 6 bases and J shed 5 bases, with 13 bases lying between them. The germline V gene has CDR1 LNHDA and CDR2 SQIVND (reference sequence). The CDR3 runs to 13 residues. The CDR3 DNA follows: TGTGCCAGTAGGCTGTCAGGGGGGGAGACCCAGTACTTC. Its protein is CASRLSGGETQYF.

The DNA for the CDR3 is TGTGCCAGCAGCGTAGCTCCGGGAGCCCCTTCCTACGAGCAGTACTTC. It translates to CASSVAPGAPSYEQYF. The V and J genes are TRBV9 and TRBJ2-7; D possibly corresponds to TRBD2 (6 bases). Germline-derived CDR1 and CDR2 are SGDLS and YYNGEE. With 0 bases removed from V and 1 base from J, the gap between germline ends came to 14 bases. There are 16 residues in the CDR3.

The chain combines TRBV5-1 with TRBJ2-5; D remains ambiguous. The V end was cut by 4 bases, the J end by 7 bases, with 11 bases between. This CDR3 is 12 amino acids long. Germline V gives CDR1 SGHRS, CDR2 YFSETQ. The CDR3 protein is CASSEVPGTQYF. CDR3 coding DNA: TGCGCCAGCAGCGAGGTCCCGGGGACCCAGTACTTC.

The rearrangement joins TRBV7-9 to TRBJ1-2; D possibly corresponds to TRBD1 (5 bases). The V end lost 4 bases, the J end lost 0 bases, and 12 bases lay between the germline ends. The CDR3 consists of 15 residues. The germline V gene has CDR1 SEHNR and CDR2 FQNEAQ (reference sequence). The CDR3 sequence is CASSSRTPSNYGYTF. CDR3 coding DNA: TGTGCCAGCAGCTCCCGGACACCTTCTAACTATGGCTACACCTTC.

The chain recombines TRBV7-6 with TRBJ2-2, with TRBD2 matching over 10 bases. J gave up 1 base and V 6 bases, and 5 bases lay outside the gene matches. Germline V gene data show CDR1 as SGHVS and CDR2 as FNYEAQ. This CDR3 is 16 amino acids long. The CDR3 region has the DNA TGTGCCAGCAGTTCTAGCGGGAGCCTGAACACCGGGGAGCTGTTTTTT. Amino acid sequence: CASSSSGSLNTGELFF.

V is TRBV13 and J is TRBJ1-1; 9 nucleotides line up with TRBD1. Germline assignment: CDR1 PRHDT and CDR2 FYEKMQ (reference sequence). The CDR3 has 14 amino acids. J gave up 2 bases and V 7 bases, and 5 bases lay outside the gene matches. The CDR3 loop is CASTETGGNTEAFF. The CDR3, as DNA: TGTGCCAGCACTGAGACAGGGGGAAACACTGAAGCTTTCTTT.

This chain joins TRBV10-3 and TRBJ2-1; no definite D call. The V end lost 0 bases, the J end lost 3 bases, and 6 bases lay between the germline ends. Germline V gene sequence: CDR1 ENHRY, CDR2 SYGVKD. CDR3 length: 14 residues. The CDR3 DNA sequence: TGTGCCATCAGTGAGTCACCAGACTACAATGAGCAGTTCTTC. Translation: CAISESPDYNEQFF.

The chain has TRBV7-8 and TRBJ2-1, with 10 positions matching TRBD2. V dropped 5 bases and J dropped 1; count of bases not matched to a gene: 14. This CDR3 has 19 residues. Looked up from germline, CDR1 is SGHVS and CDR2 is FQNEAQ. This CDR3 reads CASSPWTSGDVGSYNEQFF. In DNA form, the CDR3 reads TGTGCCAGCAGCCCTTGGACTAGCGGTGACGTCGGGTCCTACAATGAGCAGTTCTTC.

The chain joins TRBV20-1 to TRBJ1-1; D is ambiguous. The CDR3 covers 11 residues. Trimming left V 6 bases short and J 5 bases short, with 10 bases between. Germline V gives CDR1 DFQATT, CDR2 SNEGSKA (reference sequence). The CDR3 bases are TGCAGTGCCCCGAGGGAAACTGAAGCTTTCTTT. Its protein product is CSAPRETEAFF.

This clone was counted between two and nine times. The chain joins TRBV2 to TRBJ1-3; no definite D call. Germline V gene lookup returns CDR1 SNHLY and CDR2 FYNNEI. CDR3 length: 15 residues. V dropped 7 bases and J dropped 0 bases, with 13 bases sitting between them. CDR3 DNA sequence: TGTGCCAGCATTCGCCCATTGAGCTCTGGAAACACCATATATTTT. It is translated as CASIRPLSSGNTIYF. Full variable domain (remainder filled in from reference TRBV2 and TRBJ1-3): EPEVTQTPSHQVTQMGQEVILRCVPISNHLYFYWYRQILGQKVEFLVSFYNNEISEKSEIFDDQFSVERPDGSNFTLKIRSTKLEDSAMYFCASIRPLSSGNTIYFGEGSWLTVV.

This clone appeared a few times. The chain couples TRBV28 to TRBJ2-6, with D unresolved. Trimming removed 3 bases from V and 0 bases from J, with 21 bases in between. This CDR3 has 20 residues. Germline CDR1 MDHEN, CDR2 SYDVKM. Here the CDR3 DNA reads TGTGCCAGCAGTTTTTTTGTCGGTTCCCACCTCGACTCTGGGGCCAACGTCCTGACTTTC. Translating it yields CASSFFVGSHLDSGANVLTF.

This clone has a handful of counts. J is TRBJ1-1 and V is TRBV7-9, with no clear D. Looked up from germline, CDR1 is SEHNR and CDR2 is FQNEAQ (reference sequence). Trimming cost V 4 bases and J 0 bases, with 6 bases left between them. The CDR3 is 13 amino acids. The CDR3: CASSSQMNTEAFF. The DNA of the CDR3 is TGTGCCAGCAGCTCACAAATGAACACTGAAGCTTTCTTT.

A few counts support this clone. The CDR3 DNA reads as TGTGCCAGCAGCTTTGATAGCGGGAGGGGGGACATTCAGTACTTC. Its translation: CASSFDSGRGDIQYF. V usage is TRBV5-4 and J usage is TRBJ2-4, with 11 bases aligning to TRBD2. The CDR3 sequence is 15 residues long. V lost 2 bases, J lost 8 bases, and 6 bases stayed unmatched. The germline CDR1 and CDR2 sequences are SGHNT and YYREEE (reference sequence).